This T cell receptor (beta chain) was sequenced for a study of Tregs in tolerant kidney transplant recipients. Study results and caveats: For some patients, primers changed over time, blocking nucleotide-level comparison.

Losses at the gene ends were 6 bases for V and 0 bases for J; bases not matched to a gene: 4. This CDR3 is 15 amino acids long. CDR1 SGHVS and CDR2 FQNEAQ come from the germline V gene. Repertoires were generated with immunoSEQ multiplex PCR, while TCRdb's copy carries only in-frame clones and drops some. The data hold about 83,000 clones, with more than 95% observed a single time. This clone has only one observation. Its antigen is unknown. The sequencing used CD4+ T cells from blood, collected before the transplant. The TCR sequence derives from a human donor who received a combined kidney and bone marrow transplant. The chain recombines TRBV7-8 with TRBJ2-2, with 7 bases matching TRBD1. As DNA, the CDR3 is TGTGCCAGCAGGGCGGACAGGTCGAACACCGGGGAGCTGTTTTTT. As protein: CASRADRSNTGELFF.